Sequencing of this T cell receptor (beta chain) was carried out in a study of molecular identifiers for immune sequencing clone quantification. Overall study findings and caveats: Clones above 20 RNA copies held over 97% of effector molecules, under 1% in naive cells. Detectable among approximately 930,000 naive cells, according to reports, was Jurkat TCR RNA spiked in from one cell.

Germline assignment: CDR1 MNHEY and CDR2 SVGAGI. This CDR3 has 18 residues. Sorting was used to obtain naive CD8 T cells (CD8+CD4-CCR7+CD45RA+). Previously described methods and listed TCR primers were employed for the bulk TCR libraries. TCRdb independently ran MiXCR on the PCR reads; one entry per CDR3 protein. The data hold about 510,000 distinct CDR3 sequences, with about 22% observed a single time. Concerning this clonotype itself: Its matching antigen is unknown. At one boundary the junction diverges from the germline segment, which might be a read error.

Material for sequencing was naive CD8+ T cells from blood, with Jurkat cell RNA spiked in. Subset described: FACS-sorted CD8+CD4-CCR7+CD45RA+ naive T cells. The clonotype was recovered from a human donor in good health. Some libraries in this study had Jurkat cell RNA spiked in. The rearrangement uses TRBV6-5 and TRBJ2-7; tentatively, D is TRBD2 (5 bases). CDR3 sequence: CASSPRGLREILSYEQHF. The CDR3 bases are TGTGCCAGCAGTCCCCGCGGCCTCCGGGAAATATTATCCTACGAGCAGCACTTC.